The clone carrying this T cell receptor beta chain was recorded many times. Its antigen is as yet unknown. Trimming took off 3 bases at V and 0 bases at J, with 5 bases between the two ends. The CDR3 has 13 residues. Germline loops: CDR1 DFQATT, CDR2 SNEGSKA (reference sequence). The sample originates from a study of T cells after yellow fever vaccination. Study details: It was SMART-Seq v4 Ultra Low Input that prepared the fractions with low cell numbers. Broader study findings: In post-booster samples, most primary-vaccination clones reappeared (about 97% CD4, 88% CD8). The appearance of a small share of clonotypes in both CD4 and CD8 compartments was observed.

In making TCR cDNA, 5'RACE template switching added a universal primer site and UMIs to it. In TCRdb, the 5' RACE reads were re-called with MiXCR into one record per CDR3 protein. The table includes about 260,000 distinct CDR3 sequences, 13% detected once. The chain is built from TRBV20-1 and TRBJ2-2; D gene uncertain. The starting material was CD4+ T cells sorted from PBMCs, obtained 45 days after the yellow fever booster vaccination. This TCR was recovered from a young man who received the YFV17D yellow fever vaccine. The CDR3 sequence is CSASRPNTGELFF. Written as DNA, the CDR3 is TGCAGTGCTAGTCGGCCGAACACCGGGGAGCTGTTTTTT.